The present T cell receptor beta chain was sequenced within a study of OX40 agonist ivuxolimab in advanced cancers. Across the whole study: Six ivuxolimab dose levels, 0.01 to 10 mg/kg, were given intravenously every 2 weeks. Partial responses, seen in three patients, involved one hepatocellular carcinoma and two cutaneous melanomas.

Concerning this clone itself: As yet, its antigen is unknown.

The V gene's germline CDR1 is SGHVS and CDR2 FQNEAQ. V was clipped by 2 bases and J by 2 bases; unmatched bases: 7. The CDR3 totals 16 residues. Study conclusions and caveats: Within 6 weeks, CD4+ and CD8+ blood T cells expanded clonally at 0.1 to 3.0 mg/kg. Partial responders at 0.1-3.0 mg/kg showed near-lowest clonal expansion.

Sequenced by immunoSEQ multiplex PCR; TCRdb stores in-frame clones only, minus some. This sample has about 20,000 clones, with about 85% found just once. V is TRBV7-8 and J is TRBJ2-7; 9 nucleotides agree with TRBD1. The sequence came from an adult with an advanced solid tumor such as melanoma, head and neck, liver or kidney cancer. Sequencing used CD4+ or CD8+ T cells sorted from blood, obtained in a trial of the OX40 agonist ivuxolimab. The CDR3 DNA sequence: TGTGCCAGCAGCTTATACAGGGGACAGGGCCCCTACGAGCAGTACTTC. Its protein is CASSLYRGQGPYEQYF.